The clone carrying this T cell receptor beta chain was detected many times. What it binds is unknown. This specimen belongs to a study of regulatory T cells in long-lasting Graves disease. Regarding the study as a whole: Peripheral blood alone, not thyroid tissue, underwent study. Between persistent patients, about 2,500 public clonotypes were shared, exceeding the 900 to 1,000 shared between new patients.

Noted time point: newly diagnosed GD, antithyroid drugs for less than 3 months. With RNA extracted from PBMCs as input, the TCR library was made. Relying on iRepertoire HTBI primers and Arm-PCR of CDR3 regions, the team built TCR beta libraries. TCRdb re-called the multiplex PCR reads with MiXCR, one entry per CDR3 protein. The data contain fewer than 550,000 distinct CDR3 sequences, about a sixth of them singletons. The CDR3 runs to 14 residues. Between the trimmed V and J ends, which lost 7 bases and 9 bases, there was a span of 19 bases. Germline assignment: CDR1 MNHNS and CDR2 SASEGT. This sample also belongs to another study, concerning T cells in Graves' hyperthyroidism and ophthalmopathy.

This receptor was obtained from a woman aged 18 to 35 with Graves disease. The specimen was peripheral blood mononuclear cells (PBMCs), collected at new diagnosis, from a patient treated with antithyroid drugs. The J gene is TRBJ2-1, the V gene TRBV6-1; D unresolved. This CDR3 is CASTSSGSGGEQFF. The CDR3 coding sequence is TGTGCCAGCACCTCCTCTGGGTCCGGCGGTGAGCAGTTCTTC.